This T cell receptor (beta chain) was identified in a study of beta chain features in type 1 diabetes. Germline V gives CDR1 SGHAT, CDR2 FQNNGV. The J segment lost 3 bases and the V segment lost 4 bases, leaving 12 bases of the junction unmatched. The length of the CDR3 is 17 residues. cDNA synthesis used the whole RNA isolate, giving expressed TCRB sequences. Profiled with immunoSEQ multiplex PCR; TCRdb holds only in-frame clones, not every one. The sample yields a few hundred thousand clones, around 13% seen once. This chain uses TRBV11-2 with TRBJ2-3, with 8 bases that match TRBD2. This receptor was identified in a man younger than 40 in good health. Sequencing input: naive CD4+ T cells from blood. The CDR3 DNA follows: TGTGCCAGCAGCTCCCAGAGAATAGCGGGACGGACAGATACGCAGTATTTT. Translated: CASSSQRIAGRTDTQYF.